Below, one T cell receptor (beta chain) is given with its context. The sample is drawn from a study of blood T cell repertoires in COVID-19. Overall study context: The origin of the acute and convalescent COVID-19 samples was the United States, Italy and Spain. In each case, the material was cDNA or gDNA derived from T cells, B-cell-depleted T cells, or PBMCs.

Authors' methods: Quantification of nucleated cells was approximated via reference gene primer amplification. Libraries were prepared by immunoSEQ multiplex PCR; TCRdb keeps only in-frame clonotypes and omits some of them. That table is the source of V, J and clone size, and D and trimming were worked out from the DNA. The table records roughly 230,000 clones, 88% of them present only once. The J segment lost 4 bases and the V segment lost 10 bases, leaving 6 bases of the junction unmatched. Germline CDR1 reads ENHRY; CDR2 reads SYGVKD. The CDR3 consists of 14 residues. This chain connects TRBV10-3 to TRBJ2-2, with TRBD1 matching 10 bases. What was sequenced was peripheral blood. The TCR sequence derives from a human donor in a cohort sampled during active COVID-19. The CDR3 sequence: CATTGGAGTGELFF. CDR3 sequence (DNA): TGTGCCACGACAGGGGGCGCGGGCACCGGGGAGCTGTTTTTT.